The T cell receptor beta chain under discussion was sequenced for a study of blood T cell repertoires in COVID-19. For the study at large: Specimens from acute and convalescent COVID-19 originated in the United States, Italy and Spain. Sources were T cells, B-cell-depleted T cells, or PBMCs; the material itself was cDNA or gDNA.

Germline values: CDR1 SGHTA, CDR2 FQGNSA. The CDR3 contains 13 residues. V shed 5 bases and J 8 bases; nucleotides not matched to a gene: 7. Per the authors' pipeline: From reference gene primer amplification, estimates of nucleated cell counts were derived. Assay: immunoSEQ multiplex PCR; the TCRdb copy retains only in-frame clones and omits some. V, J and clone size derive from that table, while D and trimming were established from the DNA sequence. The table lists about 89,000 clones, about two thirds of them singletons. This TCR was recovered from a woman aged 80 or over with acute or convalescent COVID-19. The sample consisted of peripheral blood. The chain recombines TRBV7-2 with TRBJ1-2, with 8 bases identical to TRBD1. CDR3 nucleotide sequence: TGTGCCAGCAGCCCCGGACAGGGAAACGGCTACACCTTC. This sequence encodes CASSPGQGNGYTF.